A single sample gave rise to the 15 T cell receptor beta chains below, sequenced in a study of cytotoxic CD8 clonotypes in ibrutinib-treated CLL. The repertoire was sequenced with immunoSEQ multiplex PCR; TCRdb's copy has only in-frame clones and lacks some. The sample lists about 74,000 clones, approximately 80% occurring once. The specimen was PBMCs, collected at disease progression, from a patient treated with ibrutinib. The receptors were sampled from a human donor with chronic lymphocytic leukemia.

Written as DNA, the CDR3 is TGTGCCTGGAGTGTACGCAGGCAGGGGGGAACTGAAGCTTTCTTT. Protein product: CAWSVRRQGGTEAFF. The J gene is TRBJ1-1, the V gene TRBV30; TRBD1 agrees at 7 bases. The CDR3 totals 15 residues. Losses at the gene ends were 0 bases for V and 5 bases for J; bases not matched to a gene: 9. Germline lookup yields CDR1 GTSNPN and CDR2 SVGIG (reference sequence).

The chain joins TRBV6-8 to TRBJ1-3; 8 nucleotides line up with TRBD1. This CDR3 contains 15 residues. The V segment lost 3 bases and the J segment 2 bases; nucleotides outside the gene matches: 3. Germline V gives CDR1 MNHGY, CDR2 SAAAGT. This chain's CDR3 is CASSYLRGPGNTIYF. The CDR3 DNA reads TGTGCCAGCAGTTATCTCAGGGGGCCTGGAAACACCATATATTTT.

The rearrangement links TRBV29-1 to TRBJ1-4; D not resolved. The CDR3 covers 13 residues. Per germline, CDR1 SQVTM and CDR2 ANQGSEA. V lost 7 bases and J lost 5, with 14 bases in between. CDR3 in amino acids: CSAAPLANEKLFF. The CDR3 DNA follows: TGCAGCGCCGCGCCCCTCGCCAATGAAAAACTGTTTTTT.

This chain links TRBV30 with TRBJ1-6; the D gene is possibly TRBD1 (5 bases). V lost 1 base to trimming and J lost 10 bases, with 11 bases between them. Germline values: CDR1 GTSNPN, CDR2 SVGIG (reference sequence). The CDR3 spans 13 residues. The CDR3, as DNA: TGTGCCTGGAGTGGTACCGGGGGATCACCCCTCCACTTT. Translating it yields CAWSGTGGSPLHF.

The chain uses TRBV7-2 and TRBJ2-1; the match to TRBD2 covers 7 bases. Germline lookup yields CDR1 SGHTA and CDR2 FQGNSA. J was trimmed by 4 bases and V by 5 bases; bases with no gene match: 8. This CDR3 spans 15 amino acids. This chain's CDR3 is CASSPAASGYNEQFF. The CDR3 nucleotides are TGTGCCAGCAGCCCCGCGGCTAGCGGTTACAATGAGCAGTTCTTC.

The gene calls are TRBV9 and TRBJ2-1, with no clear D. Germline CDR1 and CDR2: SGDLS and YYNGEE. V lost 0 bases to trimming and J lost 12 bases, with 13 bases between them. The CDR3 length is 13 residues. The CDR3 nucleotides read TGTGCCAGCAGCGTAGAAGGGATGAGAGCGCAGTTCTTC. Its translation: CASSVEGMRAQFF.

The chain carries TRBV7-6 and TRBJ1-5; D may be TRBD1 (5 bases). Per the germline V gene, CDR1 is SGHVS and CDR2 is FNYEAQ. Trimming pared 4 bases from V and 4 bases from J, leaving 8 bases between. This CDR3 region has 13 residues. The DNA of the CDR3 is TGTGCCAGCAGCTGGGGCAGGAATCAGCCCCAGCATTTT. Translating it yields CASSWGRNQPQHF.

The CDR3 loop reads CASSPKLTGQHEQYF. The CDR3, as DNA: TGTGCCAGCAGCCCAAAGTTGACAGGACAACACGAGCAGTACTTC. V and J are TRBV11-1 and TRBJ2-7; possibly TRBD1 for D (6 bases). The CDR3 runs 15 residues. Trimming left V 5 bases short and J 5 bases short, with 19 bases between. Germline assignment: CDR1 SGHAT and CDR2 FQDESV (reference sequence).

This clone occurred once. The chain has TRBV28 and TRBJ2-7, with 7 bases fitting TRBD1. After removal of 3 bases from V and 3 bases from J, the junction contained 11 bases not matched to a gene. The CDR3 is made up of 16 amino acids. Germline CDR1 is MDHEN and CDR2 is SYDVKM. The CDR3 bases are TGTGCCAGCAGTTTGGGACATGGCAGGGGGAACTACGAGCAGTACTTC. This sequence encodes CASSLGHGRGNYEQYF.

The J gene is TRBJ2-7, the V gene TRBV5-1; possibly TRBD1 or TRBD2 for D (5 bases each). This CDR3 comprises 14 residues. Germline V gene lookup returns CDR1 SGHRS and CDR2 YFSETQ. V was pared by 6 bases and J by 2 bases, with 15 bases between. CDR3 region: CASKTGPGTYEQYF. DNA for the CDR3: TGCGCCAGCAAAACGGGACCAGGGACCTACGAGCAGTACTTC.

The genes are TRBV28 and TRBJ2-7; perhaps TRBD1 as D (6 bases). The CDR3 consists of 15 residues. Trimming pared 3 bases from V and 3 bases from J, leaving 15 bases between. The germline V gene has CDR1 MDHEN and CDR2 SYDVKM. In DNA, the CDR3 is TGTGCCAGCAGTTTCCCCCAGGGGAAAAGCTACGAGCAGTACTTC. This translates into CASSFPQGKSYEQYF.

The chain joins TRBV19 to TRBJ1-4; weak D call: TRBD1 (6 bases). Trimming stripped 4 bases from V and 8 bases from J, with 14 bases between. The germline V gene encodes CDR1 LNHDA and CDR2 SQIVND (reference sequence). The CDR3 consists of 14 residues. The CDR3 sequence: CASSKGDLKEKLFF. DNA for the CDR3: TGTGCCAGTAGTAAGGGGGATCTGAAGGAAAAACTGTTTTTT.

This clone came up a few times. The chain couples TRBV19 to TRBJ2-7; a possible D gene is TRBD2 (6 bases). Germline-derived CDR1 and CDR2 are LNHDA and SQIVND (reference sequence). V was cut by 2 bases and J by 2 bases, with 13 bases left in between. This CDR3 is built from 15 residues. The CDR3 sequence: CASSITAGHTYEQYF. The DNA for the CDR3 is TGTGCCAGTAGTATAACGGCGGGGCACACCTACGAGCAGTACTTC.

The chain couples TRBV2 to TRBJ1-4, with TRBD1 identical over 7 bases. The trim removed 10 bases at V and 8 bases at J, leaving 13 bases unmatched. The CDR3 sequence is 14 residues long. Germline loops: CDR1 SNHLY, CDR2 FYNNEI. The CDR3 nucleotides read TGTGCCACCAGGGGGAGCAGGGAGAGCGAAAAACTGTTTTTT. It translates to CATRGSRESEKLFF.

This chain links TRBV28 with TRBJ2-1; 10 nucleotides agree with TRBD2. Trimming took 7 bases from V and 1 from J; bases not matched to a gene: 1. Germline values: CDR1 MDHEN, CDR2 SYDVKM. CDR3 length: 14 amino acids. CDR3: CASTSGGSYNEQFF. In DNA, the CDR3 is TGTGCCAGCACTAGCGGGGGTTCCTACAATGAGCAGTTCTTC.